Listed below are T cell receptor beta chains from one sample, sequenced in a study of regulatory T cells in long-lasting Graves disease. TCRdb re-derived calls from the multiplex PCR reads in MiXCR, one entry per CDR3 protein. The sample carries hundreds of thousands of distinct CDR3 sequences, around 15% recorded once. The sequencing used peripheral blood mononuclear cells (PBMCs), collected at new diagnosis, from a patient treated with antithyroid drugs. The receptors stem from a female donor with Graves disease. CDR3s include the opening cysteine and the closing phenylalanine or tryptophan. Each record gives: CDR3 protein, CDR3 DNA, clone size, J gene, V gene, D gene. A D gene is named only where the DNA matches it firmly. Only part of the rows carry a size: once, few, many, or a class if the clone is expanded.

CDR3: CASSPGQGGGYEQYF
DNA: TGTGCCAGCAGCCCCGGACAGGGGGGAGGGTACGAGCAGTACTTC
size: many
J: TRBJ2-7
V: TRBV7-2
D: TRBD1

CDR3: CASSSGRQGAFDTQYF
DNA: TGTGCCAGCAGTTCCGGGAGACAGGGGGCGTTTGATACGCAGTATTTT
size: many
J: TRBJ2-3
V: TRBV27
D: TRBD1

CDR3: CASRIGTSGRETQYF
DNA: TGTGCCAGCAGAATCGGGACTAGCGGGAGAGAGACCCAGTACTTC
size: many
J: TRBJ2-5
V: TRBV6-1
D: TRBD2

CDR3: CASSLGPPGYTF
DNA: TGTGCCAGCAGTCTCGGACCGCCTGGCTACACCTTC
size: many
J: TRBJ1-2
V: TRBV12-3/TRBV12-4
D: .

CDR3: CASSIRRPEAFF
DNA: TGTGCCAGTAGTATAAGGAGACCTGAAGCTTTCTTT
size: .
J: TRBJ1-1
V: TRBV19
D: .

CDR3: CASSPFGTQYNSPLHF
DNA: TGTGCCAGCAGTCCATTCGGCACACAGTATAATTCACCCCTCCACTTT
size: many
J: TRBJ1-6
V: TRBV12-3/TRBV12-4
D: .

CDR3: CASSPDRTNTEAFF
DNA: TGTGCCAGCTCACCAGACAGGACTAACACTGAAGCTTTCTTT
size: many
J: TRBJ1-1
V: TRBV18
D: .

CDR3: CASSPTPGQPPYF
DNA: TGTGCCAGCAGCCCTACACCGGGACAGCCTCCGTACTTC
size: many
J: TRBJ2-4
V: TRBV11-2
D: TRBD1

CDR3: CASRIGGNTEAFF
DNA: TGCGCCAGCCGCATCGGGGGGAACACTGAAGCTTTCTTT
size: many
J: TRBJ1-1
V: TRBV10-2
D: .

CDR3: CASSQDRAGKTEAFF
DNA: TGCGCCAGCAGCCAAGATCGGGCAGGGAAAACTGAAGCTTTCTTT
size: .
J: TRBJ1-1
V: TRBV4-1
D: .

CDR3: CSASQTSGNTIYF
DNA: TGCAGTGCTTCGCAGACCTCTGGAAACACCATATATTTT
size: many
J: TRBJ1-3
V: TRBV20-1
D: .

CDR3: CSVEVVGTLKSSGANVLTF
DNA: TGCAGCGTTGAGGTTGTGGGGACGCTTAAGAGCTCTGGGGCCAACGTCCTGACTTTC
size: many
J: TRBJ2-6
V: TRBV29-1
D: .

CDR3: CASDGGEGLTETQYF
DNA: TGTGCCAGCGACGGTGGGGAGGGTCTGACAGAGACCCAGTACTTC
size: .
J: TRBJ2-5
V: TRBV12-3/TRBV12-4
D: TRBD2

CDR3: CAAKEDRGWTDTQYF
DNA: TGTGCCGCCAAGGAAGACAGGGGTTGGACAGATACGCAGTATTTT
size: few
J: TRBJ2-3
V: TRBV10-3
D: TRBD1

CDR3: CASSLLARGFRDGYTF
DNA: TGTGCCAGCAGTTTATTGGCCAGGGGGTTTAGGGATGGCTACACCTTC
size: many
J: TRBJ1-2
V: TRBV28
D: TRBD1

CDR3: CASGLVRWRARNYEQYF
DNA: TGTGCTAGTGGTTTGGTACGGTGGAGGGCCAGGAACTACGAGCAGTACTTC
size: many
J: TRBJ2-7
V: TRBV12-5
D: .

CDR3: CASSFNNEQFF
DNA: TGTGCCAGCAGCTTTAACAATGAGCAGTTCTTC
size: many
J: TRBJ2-1
V: TRBV27
D: .

CDR3: CATSDSLPSGISEQYF
DNA: TGTGCCACCAGTGATTCCCTACCTAGCGGGATCAGTGAGCAGTACTTC
size: few
J: TRBJ2-7
V: TRBV24-1
D: TRBD2

CDR3: CSAGPMGLAGLNEQFF
DNA: TGCAGTGCTGGACCGATGGGACTAGCGGGTCTCAATGAGCAGTTCTTC
size: .
J: TRBJ2-1
V: TRBV20-1
D: TRBD2

CDR3: CASSRTGGLPYEQYF
DNA: TGTGCCAGCAGCAGGACAGGGGGACTGCCCTACGAGCAGTACTTC
size: many
J: TRBJ2-7
V: TRBV5-8
D: TRBD1

CDR3: CASSFFAFRRDRGDQPQHF
DNA: TGTGCCAGCAGTTTCTTCGCCTTTCGCCGGGACAGGGGTGACCAGCCCCAGCATTTT
size: many
J: TRBJ1-5
V: TRBV28
D: TRBD1

CDR3: CASSPSRTDTQYF
DNA: TGTGCCAGCAGCCCCAGCCGCACAGATACGCAGTATTTT
size: many
J: TRBJ2-3
V: TRBV18
D: .

CDR3: CASSFGANGYTF
DNA: TGTGCCAGCAGCTTCGGGGCTAATGGCTACACCTTC
size: many
J: TRBJ1-2
V: TRBV7-9
D: .

CDR3: CASTTRDTNTGELFF
DNA: TGTGCCAGCACCACCCGCGATACGAACACCGGGGAGCTGTTTTTT
size: few
J: TRBJ2-2
V: TRBV11-2
D: .

CDR3: CASSLDRGRVGELFF
DNA: TGTGCCAGCAGCCTCGACAGGGGGCGAGTCGGGGAGCTGTTTTTT
size: many
J: TRBJ2-2
V: TRBV11-2
D: TRBD1

CDR3: CASSLEWFGRGLGYTF
DNA: TGTGCCAGCAGCTTAGAATGGTTCGGCAGGGGGCTTGGCTACACCTTC
size: many
J: TRBJ1-2
V: TRBV7-8
D: TRBD1

CDR3: CASSLVKGRGEQYF
DNA: TGTGCCAGCAGCTTAGTGAAGGGACGGGGGGAGCAGTACTTC
size: few
J: TRBJ2-7
V: TRBV11-2
D: .

CDR3: CATFRDSQTLNGYTF
DNA: TGTGCCACCTTCCGGGACAGCCAAACCCTTAATGGCTACACCTTC
size: many
J: TRBJ1-2
V: TRBV6-1
D: TRBD1

CDR3: CASSLTGGRNTEAFF
DNA: TGTGCCAGCAGTTTAACGGGGGGCAGGAACACTGAAGCTTTCTTT
size: many
J: TRBJ1-1
V: TRBV27
D: .

CDR3: CATSDLVSFGTGQETQYF
DNA: TGTGCCACCAGTGATTTGGTATCGTTCGGGACAGGGCAAGAGACCCAGTACTTC
size: .
J: TRBJ2-5
V: TRBV24-1
D: TRBD1

CDR3: CASSEAQPYEQYF
DNA: TGTGCCAGCAGTGAAGCGCAACCCTACGAGCAGTACTTC
size: many
J: TRBJ2-7
V: TRBV6-1
D: .

CDR3: CASSLRASAIEAFF
DNA: TGTGCCAGCAGCTTAAGGGCGTCAGCTATTGAAGCTTTCTTT
size: .
J: TRBJ1-1
V: TRBV11-2
D: .

CDR3: CASSQGPQGTGDEQFF
DNA: TGCGCCAGCAGCCAAGGCCCCCAGGGAACGGGCGATGAGCAGTTCTTC
size: many
J: TRBJ2-1
V: TRBV4-1
D: .

CDR3: CASSATGVETQYF
DNA: TGTGCCAGCAGCGCCACAGGGGTGGAGACCCAGTACTTC
size: .
J: TRBJ2-5
V: TRBV5-5
D: TRBD1

CDR3: CASSLRASGGKTQYF
DNA: TGTGCCAGCAGTTTACGGGCTAGCGGGGGGAAGACCCAGTACTTC
size: many
J: TRBJ2-5
V: TRBV28
D: TRBD2

CDR3: CASSTENRGDNEQFF
DNA: TGTGCCAGCAGCACGGAAAACAGGGGAGACAATGAGCAGTTCTTC
size: few
J: TRBJ2-1
V: TRBV27
D: TRBD1

CDR3: CASSPRGISYEQYF
DNA: TGTGCCAGCAGCCCCCGGGGGATCTCCTACGAGCAGTACTTC
size: many
J: TRBJ2-7
V: TRBV7-9
D: .

CDR3: CASSSLEGSQYF
DNA: TGTGCCAGCAGCTCCTTGGAGGGGTCCCAGTACTTC
size: .
J: TRBJ2-5
V: TRBV7-2
D: .